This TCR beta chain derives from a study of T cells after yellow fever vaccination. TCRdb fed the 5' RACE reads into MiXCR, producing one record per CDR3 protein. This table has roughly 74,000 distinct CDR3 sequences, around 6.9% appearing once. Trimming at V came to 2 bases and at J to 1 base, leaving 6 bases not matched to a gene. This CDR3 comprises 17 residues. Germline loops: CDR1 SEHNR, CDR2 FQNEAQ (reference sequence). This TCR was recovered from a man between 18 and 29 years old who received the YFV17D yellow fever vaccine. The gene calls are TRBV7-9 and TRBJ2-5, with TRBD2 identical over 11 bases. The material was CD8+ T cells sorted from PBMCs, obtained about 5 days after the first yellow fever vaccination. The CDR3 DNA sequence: TGTGCCAGCAGCTTATCTAGCGGGGGGACTTTCCAAGAGACCCAGTACTTC. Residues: CASSLSSGGTFQETQYF.